The 16 T cell receptor beta chains below come from one sample, sequenced in a study of T cells after posttransplantation cyclophosphamide. Generated by immunoSEQ multiplex PCR, the TCRdb table keeps only in-frame clones and is missing some. The data show 15,000 or so clones, about nine tenths seen once. Control samples came 1 year after myeloablative marrow transplants with methotrexate plus calcineurin inhibitor. The sample consisted of PBMCs, taken after an allogeneic stem cell transplant with a calcineurin inhibitor and methotrexate. The source of these receptors is a male patient aged 50 to 59 who received an allogeneic stem cell transplant from an unrelated donor, was CMV-positive, and had chronic GVHD only. Part of the T cells may come from the graft donor.

This clone turned up a few times. V usage is TRBV5-4 and J usage is TRBJ2-2; the D gene is possibly TRBD1 (5 bases). The V end lost 1 base, the J end lost 6 bases, and 7 bases lay between the germline ends. Germline CDR1 is SGHNT and CDR2 is YYREEE (reference sequence). The CDR3 sequence is 13 residues long. The CDR3 is CASSLRGSGELFF. The CDR3 DNA sequence: TGTGCCAGCAGCTTGAGGGGTTCCGGGGAGCTGTTTTTT. Drawing the rest from reference TRBV5-4 and TRBJ2-2, the complete variable domain is ETGVTQSPTHLIKTRGQQVTLRCSSQSGHNTVSWYQQALGQGPQFIFQYYREEENGRGNFPPRFSGLQFPNYSSELNVNALELDDSALYLCASSLRGSGELFFGEGSRLTVL.

The chain is built from TRBV7-9 and TRBJ2-7; TRBD1 matches at 8 bases. From germline, CDR1 is SEHNR and CDR2 FQNEAQ (reference sequence). The CDR3 is 12 residues long. With 5 bases clipped from V and 12 bases from J, the junction kept 9 bases outside the gene matches. CDR3 DNA: TGTGCCAGCAGCACCGGGACAGGTGGTCCGTACTTC. Translated: CASSTGTGGPYF.

V usage is TRBV27 and J usage is TRBJ2-7, with TRBD1 identical over 7 bases. Trimming at V came to 6 bases and at J to 3 bases, leaving 14 bases not matched to a gene. Germline CDR1 is MNHEY and CDR2 is SMNVEV (reference sequence). The CDR3 has 16 residues. The CDR3 nucleotides read TGTGCCAGCAGGCCCACAGGGGTCCTGTATTACTACGAGCAGTACTTC. Translating it yields CASRPTGVLYYYEQYF.

This chain uses TRBV28 with TRBJ2-7, with TRBD1 matching over 8 bases. Germline V gene sequence: CDR1 MDHEN, CDR2 SYDVKM. The CDR3 spans 16 residues. The V gene end was trimmed by 7 bases and the J gene end by 4 bases; junction bases not matched to a gene: 15. CDR3 DNA: TGTGCCAGCACATACTCAGGACAGGGACAATCGTACGAGCAGTACTTC. This sequence encodes CASTYSGQGQSYEQYF.

The table lists this clone with a few counts. The rearrangement joins TRBV19 to TRBJ2-1, with a tentative D call TRBD1 (6 bases). The germline V gene has CDR1 LNHDA and CDR2 SQIVND (reference sequence). V was cut by 7 bases and J by 8 bases, with 18 bases left in between. The CDR3 has 14 residues. Here the CDR3 reads CASNTEDRRDEQFF. The CDR3 DNA follows: TGTGCCAGTAACACCGAGGACAGACGAGATGAGCAGTTCTTC.

The chain recombines TRBV6-5 with TRBJ2-1; TRBD1 might be the D (6 bases). The germline V and J ends were trimmed by 2 bases and 5 bases, with 10 bases remaining between them. CDR1 MNHEY and CDR2 SVGAGI come from the germline V gene. The CDR3 spans 14 residues. CDR3 sequence reads: CASSYGGGDNEQFF. As DNA, the CDR3 is TGTGCCAGCAGTTACGGTGGGGGCGACAATGAGCAGTTCTTC.

The V gene is TRBV5-1, the J gene TRBJ2-2; the D gene is possibly TRBD1 (5 bases). In germline, CDR1 is SGHRS, CDR2 YFSETQ. The CDR3 is made up of 14 amino acids. V lost 1 base and J 5 bases, leaving 9 bases between the germline ends. The chain's CDR3 is CASSLQGATGELFF. Written as DNA, the CDR3 is TGCGCCAGCAGCTTGCAAGGGGCTACCGGGGAGCTGTTTTTT.

This clone showed up just a few times. The V call is TRBV14, the J call TRBJ2-1; 8 bases agree with TRBD2. V was pared by 4 bases and J by 8 bases, with 13 bases of the junction left unmatched. Germline V gene data show CDR1 as SGHDN and CDR2 as FVKESK. This CDR3 is 16 amino acids long. CDR3 coding DNA: TGTGCCAGCAGCCTGGGGACTAGAAGGAGTTACGATGAGCAGTTCTTC. It is translated as CASSLGTRRSYDEQFF.

This chain joins TRBV18 and TRBJ2-6, with 7 nucleotides matching TRBD1. Germline V gene lookup returns CDR1 KGHSH and CDR2 LQKENI. The CDR3 sequence is 19 residues long. The V gene end was trimmed by 5 bases and the J gene end by 0 bases; junction bases not matched to a gene: 13. As DNA, the CDR3 is TGTGCCAGCTCATCATTTCCCCCCGGGACAGCCTCTGGGGCCAACGTCCTGACTTTC. Its translation is CASSSFPPGTASGANVLTF.

This sequence joins TRBV5-1 and TRBJ1-2; tentatively, D is TRBD1 (5 bases). V was cut by 2 bases and J by 2 bases, with 16 bases left in between. Germline assignment: CDR1 SGHRS and CDR2 YFSETQ. The CDR3 spans 16 residues. The CDR3 region has the DNA TGCGCCAGCAGCTTTCAGATAGGACAAAAAAACTATGGCTACACCTTC. Its translation is CASSFQIGQKNYGYTF.

V and J are TRBV4-1 and TRBJ1-2; D unclear. The CDR3 covers 12 residues. The V gene lost 8 bases and the J gene lost 4 bases, with 11 bases spanning the gap. The germline V gene encodes CDR1 MGHRA and CDR2 YSYEKL. The CDR3 loop is CASRGTGYGYTF. The CDR3 DNA follows: TGCGCCAGCCGGGGTACTGGCTATGGCTACACCTTC.

This clone is a singleton in its sample. This chain uses TRBV7-2 with TRBJ1-5; no definite D call. There are 13 residues in the CDR3. V lost 3 bases and J lost 6, with 9 bases in between. The germline V gene has CDR1 SGHTA and CDR2 FQGNSA. The CDR3 here is CASSFRYAQPQHF. The DNA for the CDR3 is TGTGCCAGCAGCTTTAGATACGCTCAGCCCCAGCATTTT.

The rearrangement joins TRBV5-6 to TRBJ2-1; no clear D gene. V was trimmed by 0 bases and J by 0 bases, leaving 4 bases between them. The CDR3 length is 14 residues. The germline V gene encodes CDR1 SGHDT and CDR2 YYEEEE. This CDR3 reads CASSLDSSYNEQFF. The DNA of the CDR3 is TGTGCCAGCAGCTTGGACAGCTCCTACAATGAGCAGTTCTTC.

The chain has TRBV7-9 and TRBJ2-7; weak D call: TRBD2 (6 bases). Germline V lookup: CDR1 SEHNR, CDR2 FQNEAQ (reference sequence). This CDR3 spans 16 amino acids. V gave up 5 bases and J gave up 0 bases, with 17 bases separating them. The CDR3 spells CASSLRVGGISYEQYF. CDR3 nucleotide sequence: TGTGCCAGCAGCCTTAGAGTGGGGGGAATCTCCTACGAGCAGTACTTC.

J is TRBJ2-5 and V is TRBV13; D ambiguous. The CDR3 loop spans 13 amino acids. Per the germline V gene, CDR1 is PRHDT and CDR2 is FYEKMQ (reference sequence). V was cut by 0 bases and J by 3 bases, with 5 bases left in between. CDR3 region: CASSLGSEETQYF. CDR3 DNA: TGTGCCAGCAGCTTAGGCAGTGAAGAGACCCAGTACTTC.

This clone showed up just once. CDR3 in DNA: TGTGCCAGCAGCCAAGAGGAGGTTTCCTACGAGCAGTACTTC. This translates into CASSQEEVSYEQYF. V gene TRBV4-2 combines with J gene TRBJ2-7; D may be TRBD2 (5 bases). The V and J ends lost 0 bases and 1 base respectively, with 7 bases between them. Germline CDR1 reads LGHNA; CDR2 reads YNFKEQ. The CDR3 length is 14 residues.